The sequence of this T cell receptor (beta chain) was determined in a study of T cells expressing NK-cell markers. In generating TCR beta cDNA, 5'RACE template switching with UMIs was used. Each CDR3 protein gets one entry in TCRdb, which reprocessed the 5' RACE reads and gives no DNA. This sample's table has 200,000 to 300,000 distinct CDR3 sequences. The CDR3 totals 15 residues. Germline lookup yields CDR1 SGHRS and CDR2 YFSETQ. V gene TRBV5-1 combines with J gene TRBJ1-1; the TCRdb D gene call, TRBD1, has no DNA to confirm it. The source material was blood T cells: a sorted CD56 or NKG2C T cell subset, CD4+ or CD8+ T cells, or bulk PBMC T cells (not recorded which). The receptor was isolated from a young man in good health. CDR3 residues: CASSLAGQSGTEAFF. The full variable domain, in which reference TRBV5-1 and TRBJ1-1 provide the parts outside the CDR3, is KAGVTQTPRYLIKTRGQQVTLSCSPISGHRSVSWYQQTPGQGLQFLFEYFSETQRNKGNFPGRFSGRQFSNSRSEMNVSTLELGDSALYLCASSLAGQSGTEAFFGQGTRLTVV.